This T cell receptor (beta chain) was documented in a study of cytomegalovirus exposure and HLA in healthy donors. Study results and limitations: It was likely that a cluster of highly shared sequence variants was a sequencing artifact. The analysis excluded some indistinguishable V segments, including TRBV6-2 and TRBV6-3. What a later analysis reportedly showed was that an Asian-associated ancestry cluster had fewer N-insertions than the approximately 700-donor mean.

This PCR relied on a set of 60 Vbeta primers and 13 Jbeta primers. Clones were read by immunoSEQ multiplex PCR, and TCRdb kept only the in-frame ones, dropping some. The table shows fewer than 45,000 clones, with about three quarters occurring only once. This clone was recorded only once. Its antigen is unknown. The CDR3 is made up of 13 amino acids. CDR1 is SGHNT, CDR2 YYREEE, per germline (reference sequence). V dropped 0 bases and J dropped 2 bases, with 5 bases sitting between them. This TCR was sampled from a woman under 40 in good health and CMV-seronegative. The material sequenced was PBMCs. The V and J genes are TRBV5-4 and TRBJ1-2; tentative D call: TRBD1 (5 bases). The CDR3 DNA follows: TGTGCCAGCAGCTTGGACAGGAACTATGGCTACACCTTC. As protein: CASSLDRNYGYTF.